This T cell receptor (beta chain) emerged from a study of beta chain features in type 1 diabetes. General study results and limits: Shortening that was moderate but significant affected the TCRB CDR3s of Type 1 diabetes patients in all four CD4+ subsets. A greater similarity of naive, central memory and Treg TCRB repertoires was seen among patients than among healthy donors.

The ends were cut back, 5 bases at V and 4 bases at J, with 23 bases in the middle. CDR1 and CDR2 from the germline V gene are SGHDN and FVKESK. The CDR3 extends over 17 amino acids. Reverse transcription of all isolated RNA meant that expressed TCRB transcripts were sequenced. TCRdb's copy holds only in-frame clones and misses some; the assay was immunoSEQ multiplex PCR. The sample contains 600,000 or so clones, approximately 13% of which appear only once. This clone has more than one count but fewer than ten. Its antigen is undetermined. The chain recombines TRBV14 with TRBJ2-5; D is perhaps TRBD1 or TRBD2 (5 bases each). Material: naive CD4+ T cells from blood. The receptor comes from a man younger than 45 with type 1 diabetes. The CDR3 nucleotides are TGTGCCAGCAGCTCGGTCGGGTCCGGGACGCCGACAGAGACCCAGTACTTC. Encoded protein: CASSSVGSGTPTETQYF.